Following are 25 T cell receptor beta chains from one sample sequenced in a study of cytomegalovirus exposure and HLA in healthy donors. PCR amplification relied on 60 Vbeta primers (plus 13 Jbeta primers). Sequenced by immunoSEQ multiplex PCR; TCRdb stores in-frame clones only, minus some. The table shows approximately 120,000 clones, with approximately 80% occurring only once. Sequencing was carried out using PBMCs. The receptors here all came from a man aged 40-49 years in good health and CMV-seronegative.

The rearrangement joins TRBV9 to TRBJ1-6; possibly TRBD1 for D (5 bases). From germline, CDR1 is SGDLS and CDR2 YYNGEE. The length of the CDR3 is 15 residues. Trimming removed 3 bases at V and 7 bases at J, with 14 bases between. The DNA for the CDR3 is TGTGCCAGCAGCGCACTAACAGGAGACAATTCACCCCTCCACTTT. It translates to CASSALTGDNSPLHF.

The V and J genes are TRBV5-1 and TRBJ1-3; 8 bases agree with TRBD1. Trimming cost V 4 bases and J 2 bases; bases outside gene matches: 11. The CDR3 runs 17 residues. Germline loops: CDR1 SGHRS, CDR2 YFSETQ. CDR3 DNA sequence: TGCGCCAGCAGCCTGGTGGTTGCAGGGGGCGCTGGAAACACCATATATTTT. Protein product: CASSLVVAGGAGNTIYF.

The chain couples TRBV15 to TRBJ1-3, with D possibly matching TRBD1 (5 bases). Trimming took off 6 bases at V and 3 bases at J, with 12 bases between the two ends. The CDR3 has 14 amino acids. Germline V gene sequence: CDR1 LNHNV, CDR2 YYDKDF (reference sequence). As DNA, the CDR3 is TGTGCCACCAGACCCGGGGGAGATGGAAACACCATATATTTT. It encodes CATRPGGDGNTIYF.

J is TRBJ1-5 and V is TRBV7-2; D unclear. Trimming cost V 1 base and J 3 bases, with 4 bases left between them. CDR1 and CDR2 (germline): SGHTA, FQGNSA. CDR3 length: 13 residues. The CDR3 DNA is TGTGCCAGCAGCTTAGTATACAATCAGCCCCAGCATTTT. It encodes CASSLVYNQPQHF.

CDR3 protein: CASSQSPGTATGELFF. CDR3 sequence (DNA): TGTGCCAGCAGCCAATCCCCCGGGACAGCCACCGGGGAGCTGTTTTTT. This rearrangement joins TRBV14 to TRBJ2-2; the match to TRBD1 covers 7 bases. Losses at the gene ends were 2 bases for V and 4 bases for J; bases not matched to a gene: 7. CDR1 and CDR2 from the germline V gene are SGHDN and FVKESK. The length of the CDR3 is 16 residues.

This CDR3 is CASSFNPDSSVYEQYF. The CDR3 region has the DNA TGTGCCAGCAGCTTCAACCCGGACAGCAGCGTCTACGAGCAGTACTTC. The V gene is TRBV9, the J gene TRBJ2-7; the D gene is possibly TRBD1 (6 bases). The V gene lost 4 bases and the J gene lost 3 bases, with 20 bases spanning the gap. This CDR3 is 16 amino acids long. Germline V gene data show CDR1 as SGDLS and CDR2 as YYNGEE.

The chain employs TRBV6-1 and TRBJ1-1, with D unresolved. In germline, CDR1 is MNHNS, CDR2 SASEGT. The V end was cut by 7 bases, the J end by 1 base, with 10 bases between. The CDR3 has 13 amino acids. CDR3 nucleotides: TGTGCCAGCATCGAGGTACGGAACACTGAAGCTTTCTTT. Its translation is CASIEVRNTEAFF.

The chain has TRBV5-1 and TRBJ1-2, with D maybe TRBD1 (5 bases). The CDR3 loop spans 13 amino acids. Germline-derived CDR1 and CDR2 are SGHRS and YFSETQ. V was cut by 4 bases and J by 8 bases, with 15 bases left in between. CDR3 sequence (DNA): TGCGCCAGCAGCGCGGACGACAGAGCAGGCTACACCTTC. This codes for CASSADDRAGYTF.

This clone occurred a few times. The V and J genes are TRBV4-1 and TRBJ2-4, with TRBD2 as a possible D gene (5 bases). In germline, CDR1 is MGHRA, CDR2 YSYEKL. The CDR3 has 16 amino acids. The V end was cut by 1 base, the J end by 6 bases, with 16 bases between. CDR3 amino acids: CASSQVRTTGRNIQYF. CDR3 coding DNA: TGCGCCAGCAGCCAAGTACGTACAACGGGGAGAAACATTCAGTACTTC.

The chain employs TRBV7-6 and TRBJ2-5, with no clear D. The J call may be faulty, since TRBJ2-7 better matches the DNA end. Germline values: CDR1 SGHVS, CDR2 FNYEAQ. The CDR3 has 16 residues. The CDR3 sequence is CASSLLPNQAGYEQYF. The CDR3 bases are TGTGCCAGCAGCTTACTCCCGAATCAGGCTGGGTACGAGCAGTACTTC.

This chain links TRBV5-1 with TRBJ2-1, with 10 bases fitting TRBD1. Per germline, CDR1 SGHRS and CDR2 YFSETQ. The CDR3 loop spans 15 amino acids. The J segment lost 6 bases and the V segment lost 1 base, leaving 4 bases of the junction unmatched. The CDR3: CASSLQGQGFNEQFF. As DNA, the CDR3 is TGCGCCAGCAGCTTGCAGGGACAGGGGTTCAATGAGCAGTTCTTC.

The chain links TRBV2 to TRBJ2-7; tentatively, D is TRBD2 (6 bases). Germline V CDR1 and CDR2: SNHLY, FYNNEI. V lost 8 bases, J lost 2 bases, and 16 bases lay in between. The length of the CDR3 is 14 residues. The chain's CDR3 is CASQDGGATYEQYF. The CDR3 nucleotides read TGTGCCAGCCAGGACGGCGGGGCAACCTACGAGCAGTACTTC.

The chain has TRBV5-6 and TRBJ1-4; D is perhaps TRBD1 (5 bases). Germline loops: CDR1 SGHDT, CDR2 YYEEEE. The CDR3 is 16 residues long. Trimming took 0 bases from V and 4 from J, leaving 13 bases between them. The CDR3 sequence: CASSLGQGRRNEKLFF. The CDR3 region has the DNA TGTGCCAGCAGCTTGGGGCAGGGAAGACGTAATGAAAAACTGTTTTTT. The full variable domain, its missing parts supplied by reference TRBV5-6 and TRBJ1-4, is DAGVTQSPTHLIKTRGQQVTLRCSPKSGHDTVSWYQQALGQGPQFIFQYYEEEERQRGNFPDRFSGHQFPNYSSELNVNALLLGDSALYLCASSLGQGRRNEKLFFGSGTQLSVL.

This chain links TRBV5-4 with TRBJ1-1, with D possibly TRBD1 on 5 matching bases. Trimming shortened V by 6 bases and J by 0 bases, and 12 bases separated the two germline ends. The CDR3 sequence is 14 residues long. Germline V lookup: CDR1 SGHNT, CDR2 YYREEE (reference sequence). The CDR3 spells CASNPDIMNTEAFF. In DNA form, the CDR3 reads TGTGCCAGCAACCCGGACATCATGAACACTGAAGCTTTCTTT. Full variable domain (outside the CDR3, taken from reference TRBV5-4 and TRBJ1-1): ETGVTQSPTHLIKTRGQQVTLRCSSQSGHNTVSWYQQALGQGPQFIFQYYREEENGRGNFPPRFSGLQFPNYSSELNVNALELDDSALYLCASNPDIMNTEAFFGQGTRLTVV.

The chain joins TRBV9 to TRBJ2-5; TRBD2 agrees at 13 bases. This CDR3 spans 17 amino acids. Per germline, CDR1 SGDLS and CDR2 YYNGEE. V was clipped by 0 bases and J by 2 bases; unmatched bases: 4. The chain's CDR3 is CASSVDTSGGGQETQYF. The CDR3 bases are TGTGCCAGCAGCGTAGATACTAGCGGGGGGGGACAAGAGACCCAGTACTTC.

This rearrangement joins TRBV11-1 to TRBJ2-1, with 10 bases matching TRBD1. The CDR3 is 16 amino acids. Germline CDR1 reads SGHAT; CDR2 reads FQDESV (reference sequence). V was pared by 1 base and J by 5 bases, with 5 bases of the junction left unmatched. The CDR3 DNA sequence: TGTGCCAGCAGCTTAGGGGACAGGGGTAGGAACAATGAGCAGTTCTTC. Translation: CASSLGDRGRNNEQFF.

This chain uses TRBV7-9 with TRBJ2-1; maybe TRBD2 (5 bases). This CDR3 has 15 residues. V was shortened by 5 bases and J by 5 bases, with 16 bases between the two germline ends. The germline gives CDR1 SEHNR, CDR2 FQNEAQ (reference sequence). The CDR3 here is CASSLLEDFNNEQFF. The CDR3 nucleotides read TGTGCCAGCAGCCTATTGGAGGACTTCAACAATGAGCAGTTCTTC.

The CDR3 nucleotides read TGTGCCAGCAACACGGGACAGGTAGTCAATCAGCCCCAGCATTTT. Its protein product is CASNTGQVVNQPQHF. This rearrangement joins TRBV6-6 to TRBJ1-5, with 8 bases identical to TRBD1. CDR1 and CDR2 from the germline V gene are MNHNY and SVGAGI (reference sequence). The length of the CDR3 is 15 residues. The V and J ends lost 7 bases and 3 bases, in that order; junction bases with no gene match: 8.

The CDR3 region is CASSLGQGQNTEAFF. The CDR3 DNA sequence: TGTGCCAGCTCCCTCGGACAGGGGCAGAACACTGAAGCTTTCTTT. The V and J genes are TRBV18 and TRBJ1-1, with 9 positions matching TRBD1. The CDR3 is made up of 15 amino acids. Germline CDR1 KGHSH, CDR2 LQKENI. The junction had 6 bases not matched to a gene; V was cut back by 6 bases and J by 1 base.

The chain uses TRBV28 and TRBJ1-1; 8 nucleotides match TRBD1. V gave up 3 bases and J gave up 5 bases; unmatched junction bases: 5. This CDR3 spans 14 amino acids. In germline, CDR1 is MDHEN, CDR2 SYDVKM. The CDR3 sequence: CASSFRTGRTEAFF. The CDR3 nucleotides are TGTGCCAGCAGTTTCAGGACAGGGCGGACTGAAGCTTTCTTT.

V gene TRBV19 combines with J gene TRBJ1-5, with 8 bases identical to TRBD1. After removal of 5 bases from V and 6 bases from J, the junction contained 6 bases not matched to a gene. Germline CDR1 LNHDA, CDR2 SQIVND (reference sequence). This CDR3 has 14 residues. The CDR3 DNA sequence: TGTGCCAGTAGTGAGGACAGGGTAGCTCAGCCCCAGCATTTT. Protein sequence: CASSEDRVAQPQHF.

The CDR3 here is CASSFFSRLTDTQYF. The DNA of the CDR3 is TGTGCCAGCAGCTTTTTTTCCCGTCTCACAGATACGCAGTATTTT. The V gene is TRBV7-2, the J gene TRBJ2-3; D remains ambiguous. V lost 3 bases, J lost 2 bases, and 12 bases lay in between. The CDR3 contains 15 residues. Germline assignment: CDR1 SGHTA and CDR2 FQGNSA.

The V and J genes are TRBV7-2 and TRBJ2-7; a weak D match, TRBD1 (6 bases). V lost 4 bases and J lost 2, with 18 bases in between. The CDR3 is 16 residues long. Germline loops: CDR1 SGHTA, CDR2 FQGNSA. The CDR3 DNA reads TGTGCCAGCAGCTCATCGGTCGGTCAGGGGACCTACGAGCAGTACTTC. It specifies CASSSSVGQGTYEQYF.

The genes are TRBV19 and TRBJ1-2; TRBD1 agrees at 7 bases. Germline V gene sequence: CDR1 LNHDA, CDR2 SQIVND (reference sequence). The CDR3 extends over 15 amino acids. V shed 1 base, J shed 11 bases, and the junction held 13 bases outside the gene matches. CDR3 loop: CASSIGRQGERRYTF. The CDR3 DNA sequence: TGTGCCAGTAGTATAGGGAGACAGGGCGAGCGTCGTTACACCTTC.

The chain employs TRBV4-1 and TRBJ2-5; D possibly corresponds to TRBD2 (6 bases). The germline V gene has CDR1 MGHRA and CDR2 YSYEKL. The CDR3 loop spans 15 amino acids. V lost 1 base to trimming and J lost 5 bases, with 14 bases between them. The CDR3 DNA reads as TGCGCCAGCAGCCAAGGACCCGGGAGCCAGGAGACCCAGTACTTC. This sequence encodes CASSQGPGSQETQYF.